The T cell receptor (beta chain) described here comes from a study of blood T cell repertoires in COVID-19. Assay: immunoSEQ multiplex PCR; the TCRdb copy retains only in-frame clones and omits some. This sample has more than 200,000 clones, with approximately 81% found just once. This receptor was taken from a woman of 80 years or more with COVID-19, enrolled during active disease. The specimen sequenced was peripheral blood.

CDR3 sequence reads: CASSYLPGGFTDTQYF. The CDR3 DNA follows: TGTGCCAGCAGTTACCTCCCGGGGGGATTCACAGATACGCAGTATTTT. This chain uses TRBV6-2 or TRBV6-3 with TRBJ2-3; 7 nucleotides agree with TRBD2. Losses at the gene ends were 2 bases for V and 2 bases for J; bases not matched to a gene: 7. Germline V gene lookup returns CDR1 MNHEY and CDR2 SVGEGT. This CDR3 is 16 amino acids long.